This T cell receptor (beta chain) was captured by sequencing in a study of OX40 agonist ivuxolimab in advanced cancers. CDR1 and CDR2 (germline): SGHTS, YDEGEE. After removal of 2 bases from V and 6 bases from J, the junction contained 6 bases not matched to a gene. There are 14 residues in the CDR3. Of note for this clone: Its antigen is as yet unknown.

Generated by immunoSEQ multiplex PCR, the TCRdb table keeps only in-frame clones and is missing some. The table shows just over 60,000 clones, with around 93% occurring only once. Regarding the study as a whole: Some patients who did not respond also had low normalized T-cell clonal expansion. Partial responders at 0.1-3.0 mg/kg showed near-lowest clonal expansion.

This sample comprised CD4+ or CD8+ T cells sorted from blood, obtained in a trial of the OX40 agonist ivuxolimab. The origin of this receptor is an adult with an advanced solid tumor such as melanoma, head and neck, liver or kidney cancer. The chain employs TRBV5-8 and TRBJ2-7; 9 nucleotides match TRBD2. The CDR3 is CASSFGGRGSEQYF. CDR3 coding DNA: TGTGCCAGCAGCTTTGGCGGGAGGGGTAGCGAGCAGTACTTC.